The clone carrying this T cell receptor (beta chain) was recorded a few times. The sample comes from a study of shared clonotypes between healthy human individuals. Germline CDR1 SNHLY, CDR2 FYNNEI. CDR3 length equals 15 residues. The junction had 13 bases not matched to a gene; V was cut back by 6 bases and J by 8 bases. Original data processing: As immunoSEQ supplied junction-only sequences (without quality scores), filtering differed. Assay used: immunoSEQ multiplex PCR; TCRdb lists only in-frame clones, some missing. From that table come the V and J calls and clone size; the DNA was used to work out D and trimming. The sample includes about 2.4 million clones, 80% to 95% of them seen just once.

Sequencing was done on a sample of naive CD4+ T cells from PBMCs. The subset denotes: CD45RA+ positively selected. The receptor comes from a young man in good health. Some clones in this sample may be carry-over from other donors' samples. V gene TRBV2 combines with J gene TRBJ1-1, with 9 bases fitting TRBD1. The CDR3 sequence is CASRAPGQGQPEAFF. CDR3 bases: TGTGCCAGCAGAGCCCCGGGACAGGGACAACCAGAAGCTTTCTTT.